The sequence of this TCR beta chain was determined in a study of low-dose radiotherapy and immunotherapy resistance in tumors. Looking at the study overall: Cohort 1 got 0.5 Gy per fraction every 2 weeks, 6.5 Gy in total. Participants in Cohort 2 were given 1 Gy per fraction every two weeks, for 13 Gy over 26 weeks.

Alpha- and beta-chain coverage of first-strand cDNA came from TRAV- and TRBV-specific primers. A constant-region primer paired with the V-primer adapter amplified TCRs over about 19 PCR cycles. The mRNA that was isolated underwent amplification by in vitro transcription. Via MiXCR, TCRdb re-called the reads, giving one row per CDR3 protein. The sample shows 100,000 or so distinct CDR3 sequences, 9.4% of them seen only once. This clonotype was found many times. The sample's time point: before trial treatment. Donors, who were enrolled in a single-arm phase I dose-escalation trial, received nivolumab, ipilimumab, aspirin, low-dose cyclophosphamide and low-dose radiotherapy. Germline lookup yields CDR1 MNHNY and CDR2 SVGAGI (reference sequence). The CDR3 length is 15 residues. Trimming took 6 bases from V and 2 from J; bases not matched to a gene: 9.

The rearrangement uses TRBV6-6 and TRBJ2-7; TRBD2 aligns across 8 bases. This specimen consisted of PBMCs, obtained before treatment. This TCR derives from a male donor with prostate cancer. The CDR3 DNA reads TGTGCCAGCAGGGGGAGGGGGACTAGGGCCTACGAGCAGTACTTC. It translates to CASRGRGTRAYEQYF.